This T cell receptor (beta chain) was retrieved from a study of radiation and T cells in renal cell carcinoma. Sample treatment: treatment-naive control, cytoreductive nephrectomy. The method was immunoSEQ multiplex PCR; TCRdb's version includes in-frame clones alone and lacks a portion of them. The sample records roughly 14,000 clones, 62% being singletons. Sequencing was performed on tumor tissue, taken from a patient whose treatment was nephrectomy without radiotherapy. This clonotype originated in a man aged 60 to 69 with renal cell carcinoma.

The CDR3 protein is CASSLVGAPSYEQYF. The CDR3 region has the DNA TGTGCCAGCAGCTTAGTGGGGGCTCCGTCCTACGAGCAGTACTTC. The chain links TRBV7-9 to TRBJ2-7; possible D gene TRBD1, 6 bases. Germline V gives CDR1 SEHNR, CDR2 FQNEAQ (reference sequence). The CDR3 has 15 residues. V was clipped by 1 base and J by 1 base, with 11 bases between them.